What follows is one T cell receptor (beta chain) and its context. Reverse transcription of roughly 0.45 to 1 ug RNA used random hexamers. TCRdb re-analysed the immunoSEQ multiplex PCR reads in MiXCR, keeping a single row per CDR3 protein. The sample includes about 140,000 distinct CDR3 sequences, 95% of them seen just once. The authors carried out high-throughput sequencing of TCR beta. They applied it to CD8+ and CD4+ T cells obtained from blood. Patients having Susac syndrome satisfied recently defined diagnostic criteria for definite or probable disease. Both CD4+ and CD8+ T cells were negatively isolated, and TEMRA cells underwent FACS enrichment. This specimen belongs to a study of CD8 T cells in Susac syndrome. V lost 3 bases and J lost 5, with 13 bases in between. Germline V gene sequence: CDR1 MGHDK, CDR2 SYGVNS. The CDR3 runs to 14 residues.

The chain links TRBV25-1 to TRBJ2-5; possibly TRBD2 for D (5 bases). The sequenced sample was CD4+ T cells from PBMCs. The sequence was obtained from a human donor with Susac syndrome. The CDR3 DNA reads TGTGCCAGCAGTGACCTAGCCTCCATGGAGACCCAGTACTTC. Translated, it gives CASSDLASMETQYF.